This TCR beta chain was captured by sequencing in a study of human thymus T cells. Study conclusions and caveats: There were highly overlapping thymic repertoires among unrelated individuals, as related research reported. Thymic and blood repertoires seemed to favor certain V and J genes.

On this clone itself: Its antigen is unknown.

Assay used: immunoSEQ multiplex PCR; TCRdb lists only in-frame clones, some missing. The data hold roughly 130,000 clones, with 90% to 95% observed a single time. Resections from corrective heart surgery supplied the thymus tissue. Infants served as donors; they were healthy and Finnish and were having corrective surgery for congenital heart defects. V was pared by 7 bases and J by 0 bases, with 15 bases between. CDR1 is SGDLS, CDR2 YYNGEE, per germline. The CDR3 has 15 residues. This TCR came from a boy under two years old with a congenital heart defect but otherwise immunologically healthy. The chain has TRBV9 and TRBJ2-3, with D maybe TRBD2 (5 bases). Sample: thymus tissue. CDR3 DNA sequence: TGTGCCAGCCAACTCGGGGTAGGAAGCACAGATACGCAGTATTTT. Its translation is CASQLGVGSTDTQYF.